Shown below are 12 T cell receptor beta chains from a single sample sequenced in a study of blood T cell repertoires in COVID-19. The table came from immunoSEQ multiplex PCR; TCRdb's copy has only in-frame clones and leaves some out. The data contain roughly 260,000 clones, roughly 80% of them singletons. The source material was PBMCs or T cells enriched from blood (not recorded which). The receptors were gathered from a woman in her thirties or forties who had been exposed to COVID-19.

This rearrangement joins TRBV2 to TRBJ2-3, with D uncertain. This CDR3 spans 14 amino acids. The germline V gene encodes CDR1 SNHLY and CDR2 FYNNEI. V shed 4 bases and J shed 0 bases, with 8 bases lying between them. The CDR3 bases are TGTGCCAGCAGTGTCACTGTTAGCACAGATACGCAGTATTTT. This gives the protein CASSVTVSTDTQYF.

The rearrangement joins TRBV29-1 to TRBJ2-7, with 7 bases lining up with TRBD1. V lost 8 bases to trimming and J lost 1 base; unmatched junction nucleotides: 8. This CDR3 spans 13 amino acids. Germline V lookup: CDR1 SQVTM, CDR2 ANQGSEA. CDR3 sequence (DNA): TGCAGCATAAGACAGGGTTGGTCCTACGAGCAGTACTTC. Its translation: CSIRQGWSYEQYF.

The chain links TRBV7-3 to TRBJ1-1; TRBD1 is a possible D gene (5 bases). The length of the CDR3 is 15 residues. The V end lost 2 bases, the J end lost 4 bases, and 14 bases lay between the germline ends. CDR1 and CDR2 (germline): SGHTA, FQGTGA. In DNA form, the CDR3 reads TGTGCCAGCAGCTTAGACGGCGGGGGTGGCACTGAAGCTTTCTTT. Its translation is CASSLDGGGGTEAFF.

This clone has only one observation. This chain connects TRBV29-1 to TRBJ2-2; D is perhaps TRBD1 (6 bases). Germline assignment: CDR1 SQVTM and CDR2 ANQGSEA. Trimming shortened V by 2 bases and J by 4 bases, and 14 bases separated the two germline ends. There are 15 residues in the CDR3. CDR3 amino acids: CSVETFQGSTGELFF. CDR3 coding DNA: TGCAGCGTTGAAACTTTTCAGGGGTCCACCGGGGAGCTGTTTTTT.

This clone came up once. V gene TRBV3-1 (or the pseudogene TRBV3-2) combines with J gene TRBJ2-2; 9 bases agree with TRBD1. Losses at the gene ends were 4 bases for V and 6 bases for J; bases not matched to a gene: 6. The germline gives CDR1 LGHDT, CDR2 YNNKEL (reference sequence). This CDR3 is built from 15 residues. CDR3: CASSLARQGAGELFF. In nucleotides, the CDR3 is TGTGCCAGCAGCCTTGCTCGACAGGGGGCCGGGGAGCTGTTTTTT.

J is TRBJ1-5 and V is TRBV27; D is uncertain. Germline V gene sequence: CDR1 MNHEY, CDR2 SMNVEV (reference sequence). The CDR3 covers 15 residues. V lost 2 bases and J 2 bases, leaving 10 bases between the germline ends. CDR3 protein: CASSLKAAGNQPQHF. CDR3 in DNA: TGTGCCAGCAGTTTAAAGGCGGCAGGCAATCAGCCCCAGCATTTT.

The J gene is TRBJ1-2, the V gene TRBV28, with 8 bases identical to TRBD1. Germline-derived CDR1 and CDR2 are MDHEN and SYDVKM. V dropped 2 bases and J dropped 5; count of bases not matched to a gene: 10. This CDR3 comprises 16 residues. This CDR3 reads CASSLPYDRGGYGYTF. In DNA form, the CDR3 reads TGTGCCAGCAGTTTACCCTACGACAGGGGCGGTTATGGCTACACCTTC.

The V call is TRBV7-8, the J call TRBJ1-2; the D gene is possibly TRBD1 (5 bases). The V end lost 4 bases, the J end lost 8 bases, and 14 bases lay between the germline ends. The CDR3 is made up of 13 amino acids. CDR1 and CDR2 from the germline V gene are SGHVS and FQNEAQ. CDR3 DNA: TGTGCCAGCAGCTCGGGACCGGGGGAAGGCTACACCTTC. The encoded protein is CASSSGPGEGYTF.

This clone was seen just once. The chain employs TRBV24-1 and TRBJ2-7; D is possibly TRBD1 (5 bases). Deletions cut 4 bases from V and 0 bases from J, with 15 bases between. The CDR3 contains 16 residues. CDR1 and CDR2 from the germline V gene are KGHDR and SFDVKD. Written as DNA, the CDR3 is TGTGCCACCAGTGACCGGACACCGTACCCCTCCTACGAGCAGTACTTC. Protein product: CATSDRTPYPSYEQYF.

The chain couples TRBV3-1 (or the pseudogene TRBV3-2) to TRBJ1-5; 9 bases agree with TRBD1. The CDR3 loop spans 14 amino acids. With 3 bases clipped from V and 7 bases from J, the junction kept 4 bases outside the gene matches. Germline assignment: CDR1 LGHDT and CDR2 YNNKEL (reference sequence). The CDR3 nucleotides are TGTGCCAGCAGCCAGGGACAGGGTCAGCAGCCCCAGCATTTT. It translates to CASSQGQGQQPQHF.

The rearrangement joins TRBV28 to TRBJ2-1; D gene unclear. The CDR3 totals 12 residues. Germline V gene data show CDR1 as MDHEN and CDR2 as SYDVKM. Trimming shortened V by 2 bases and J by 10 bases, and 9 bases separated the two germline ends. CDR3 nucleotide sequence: TGTGCCAGCAGTTTAACCTACGCGGAGCAGTTCTTC. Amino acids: CASSLTYAEQFF.

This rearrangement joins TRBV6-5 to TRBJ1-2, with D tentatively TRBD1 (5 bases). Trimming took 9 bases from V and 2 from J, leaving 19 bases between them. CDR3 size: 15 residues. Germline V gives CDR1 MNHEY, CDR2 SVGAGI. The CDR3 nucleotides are TGTGCCAGTGACACTAAGGGGTTCGCGAACTATGGCTACACCTTC. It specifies CASDTKGFANYGYTF.